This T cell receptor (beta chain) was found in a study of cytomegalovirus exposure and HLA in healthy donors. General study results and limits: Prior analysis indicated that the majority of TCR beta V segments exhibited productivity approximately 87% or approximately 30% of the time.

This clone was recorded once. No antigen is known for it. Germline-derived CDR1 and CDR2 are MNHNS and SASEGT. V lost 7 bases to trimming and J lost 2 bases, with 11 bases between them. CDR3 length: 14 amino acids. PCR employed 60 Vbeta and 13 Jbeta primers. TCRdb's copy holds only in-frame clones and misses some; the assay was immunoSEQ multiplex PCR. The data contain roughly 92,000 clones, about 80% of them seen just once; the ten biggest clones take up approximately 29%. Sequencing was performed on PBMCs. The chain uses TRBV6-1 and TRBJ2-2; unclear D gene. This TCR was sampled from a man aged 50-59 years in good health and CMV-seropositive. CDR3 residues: CASTWQDNTGELFF. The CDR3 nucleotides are TGTGCCAGCACATGGCAGGATAACACCGGGGAGCTGTTTTTT.